A single sample is the source of the 28 T cell receptor beta chains below, sequenced in a study of blood T cell repertoires in COVID-19 (dated by TCRdb to between 2020 and 2021). Library construction relied on the immunoSEQ multiplex PCR assay. As stored in TCRdb, this immuneACCESS dataset retains in-frame rearrangements with V and J assigned. A fraction of the clones does not appear; measured against another copy, unresolved V genes explain less than half of the discrepancy, and the remainder lacks a known reason. The sample table shows 84,000 or so clones, and about 81% are seen once. Jointly, the top ten make up approximately 13% of the sample. Material: peripheral blood. These receptors came from a human donor in a cohort sampled during active COVID-19.

V gene TRBV29-1 combines with J gene TRBJ2-1, with D possibly being TRBD2 (5 bases). V lost 4 bases, J lost 7 bases, and 8 bases lay in between. Germline loops: CDR1 SQVTM, CDR2 ANQGSEA. The CDR3 consists of 11 residues. In DNA form, the CDR3 reads TGCAGCGTTGGAGGGTGGAATGAGCAGTTCTTC. Protein sequence: CSVGGWNEQFF.

The chain recombines TRBV6-2 or TRBV6-3 with TRBJ2-5, with a tentative D call TRBD2 (6 bases). This CDR3 is built from 15 residues. Per germline, CDR1 MNHEY and CDR2 SVGEGT. V lost 6 bases and J 0 bases, leaving 14 bases between the germline ends. Here the CDR3 reads CASSSTPGDQETQYF. The CDR3 nucleotides are TGTGCCAGCAGCTCAACGCCGGGGGACCAAGAGACCCAGTACTTC.

This clone was detected only a few times. This sequence joins TRBV19 and TRBJ2-5; D not resolved. Trimming cost V 4 bases and J 1 base, with 4 bases left between them. The CDR3 loop spans 12 amino acids. CDR1 and CDR2 (germline): LNHDA, SQIVND (reference sequence). Written as DNA, the CDR3 is TGTGCCAGTAGTAGCGGCCAAGAGACCCAGTACTTC. Protein: CASSSGQETQYF.

The chain has TRBV7-9 and TRBJ2-5, with a tentative D call TRBD1 (6 bases). CDR1 is SEHNR and CDR2 is FQNEAQ in the germline V gene (reference sequence). This CDR3 is 12 amino acids long. With 5 bases removed from V and 4 bases from J, the gap between germline ends came to 8 bases. CDR3 residues: CASSPRGETQYF. The CDR3 nucleotides are TGTGCCAGCAGCCCCAGGGGAGAGACCCAGTACTTC. Full variable domain (remainder filled in from reference TRBV7-9 and TRBJ2-5): DTGVSQNPRHKITKRGQNVTFRCDPISEHNRLYWYRQTLGQGPEFLTYFQNEAQLEKSRLLSDRFSAERPKGSFSTLEIQRTEQGDSAMYLCASSPRGETQYFGPGTRLLVL.

The V call is TRBV12-5, the J call TRBJ1-1; no clear D gene. Germline lookup yields CDR1 LGHNT and CDR2 FRNRAP. The CDR3 extends over 16 amino acids. Deletions cut 0 bases from V and 4 bases from J, with 15 bases between. In nucleotides, the CDR3 is TGTGCTAGTGGTTTGGTGCTAGTGAGGTTTGTCACTGAAGCTTTCTTT. Protein product: CASGLVLVRFVTEAFF.

The chain carries TRBV12-3 or TRBV12-4 and TRBJ1-5; 12 nucleotides match TRBD1. Trimming removed 5 bases from V and 9 bases from J; junction bases left unmatched: 2. The CDR3 runs to 13 residues. CDR3 in DNA: TGTGCCAGCAGTGGGACAGGGGGCTGGCCCCAGCATTTT. Amino acid sequence: CASSGTGGWPQHF.

This chain joins TRBV5-6 and TRBJ2-1; 8 bases agree with TRBD1. Looked up from germline, CDR1 is SGHDT and CDR2 is YYEEEE. With V trimmed by 1 base and J by 5 bases, 11 bases remained unmatched. The CDR3 contains 17 residues. The CDR3 sequence: CASSLRGTGAINNEQFF. CDR3 DNA: TGTGCCAGCAGCTTGAGGGGGACAGGCGCCATCAACAATGAGCAGTTCTTC.

The CDR3 DNA follows: TGTGCCAGCAGCTCCCAGGACAGGGGAGGGGGGACCGGGGAGCTGTTTTTT. Translated: CASSSQDRGGGTGELFF. V and J are TRBV7-2 and TRBJ2-2; 9 nucleotides match TRBD1. CDR3 length: 17 amino acids. The V gene's germline CDR1 is SGHTA and CDR2 FQGNSA. The V segment lost 4 bases and the J segment 5 bases; nucleotides outside the gene matches: 11. The full variable domain, completed using reference TRBV7-2 and TRBJ2-2, is GAGVSQSPSNKVTEKGKDVELRCDPISGHTALYWYRQSLGQGLEFLIYFQGNSAPDKSGLPSDRFSAERTGGSVSTLTIQRTQQEDSAVYLCASSSQDRGGGTGELFFGEGSRLTVL.

The chain recombines TRBV11-2 with TRBJ2-2, with TRBD2 as a possible D gene (5 bases). The germline CDR1 and CDR2 sequences are SGHAT and FQNNGV. V was shortened by 2 bases and J by 4 bases, with 11 bases between the two germline ends. The CDR3 contains 15 residues. CDR3 amino acids: CASSLYTSSTGELFF. CDR3 nucleotide sequence: TGTGCCAGCAGCTTATATACTAGTTCCACCGGGGAGCTGTTTTTT. Full variable domain (outside the CDR3, taken from reference TRBV11-2 and TRBJ2-2): EAGVAQSPRYKIIEKRQSVAFWCNPISGHATLYWYQQILGQGPKLLIQFQNNGVVDDSQLPKDRFSAERLKGVDSTLKIQPAKLEDSAVYLCASSLYTSSTGELFFGEGSRLTVL.

V is TRBV7-2 and J is TRBJ1-5; D unresolved. The germline CDR1 and CDR2 sequences are SGHTA and FQGNSA. V was clipped by 2 bases and J by 3 bases, with 5 bases between them. The CDR3 has 13 amino acids. The CDR3 loop is CASSLRVNQPQHF. The CDR3 nucleotides read TGTGCCAGCAGCTTACGCGTCAATCAGCCCCAGCATTTT.

This rearrangement joins TRBV19 to TRBJ2-3; D gene ambiguous. V was trimmed by 5 bases and J by 4 bases, leaving 10 bases between them. Germline-derived CDR1 and CDR2 are LNHDA and SQIVND (reference sequence). CDR3 length equals 13 residues. CDR3 sequence reads: CASSPRLSDTQYF. CDR3 nucleotides: TGTGCCAGTAGTCCCCGTCTGTCAGATACGCAGTATTTT. The variable domain in full, completed from reference TRBV19 and TRBJ2-3, reads DGGITQSPKYLFRKEGQNVTLSCEQNLNHDAMYWYRQDPGQGLRLIYYSQIVNDFQKGDIAEGYSVSREKKESFPLTVTSAQKNPTAFYLCASSPRLSDTQYFGPGTRLTVL.

The gene calls are TRBV7-9 and TRBJ1-1, with D uncertain. CDR3 length: 12 residues. V lost 5 bases and J lost 0, with 4 bases in between. Germline V CDR1 and CDR2: SEHNR, FQNEAQ (reference sequence). CDR3 sequence (DNA): TGTGCCAGCAGCCGTATGAACACTGAAGCTTTCTTT. Translation: CASSRMNTEAFF.

The rearrangement links TRBV28 to TRBJ2-7; D is unclear. This CDR3 comprises 15 residues. Germline V lookup: CDR1 MDHEN, CDR2 SYDVKM. The germline V and J ends were trimmed by 6 bases and 3 bases, with 18 bases remaining between them. The CDR3 coding sequence is TGTGCCAGCAGCCGACCGGTCGGCGGCCTCTACGAGCAGTACTTC. It codes for CASSRPVGGLYEQYF.

J is TRBJ2-7 and V is TRBV5-1; maybe TRBD1 (6 bases). The CDR3 totals 15 residues. Germline V gives CDR1 SGHRS, CDR2 YFSETQ. The V and J ends lost 0 bases and 0 bases respectively, with 10 bases between them. The CDR3 nucleotides read TGCGCCAGCAGCTTGGAGGGGGTCCCCTCCTACGAGCAGTACTTC. It encodes CASSLEGVPSYEQYF.

This chain links TRBV11-3 with TRBJ2-7; 7 bases fit TRBD2. The V and J ends lost 4 bases and 6 bases, in that order; junction bases with no gene match: 6. The CDR3 runs to 13 residues. Germline CDR1 SGHNT, CDR2 YENEEA. The CDR3 spells CASSSVTGGEQYF. CDR3 coding DNA: TGTGCCAGCAGCTCCGTAACGGGGGGCGAGCAGTACTTC. Looking up the rest from reference TRBV11-3 and TRBJ2-7 gives the full variable domain: EAGVVQSPRYKIIEKKQPVAFWCNPISGHNTLYWYLQNLGQGPELLIRYENEEAVDDSQLPKDRFSAERLKGVDSTLKIQPAELGDSAVYLCASSSVTGGEQYFGPGTRLTVT.

The rearrangement uses TRBV7-3 and TRBJ2-2; maybe TRBD2 (5 bases). Looked up from germline, CDR1 is SGHTA and CDR2 is FQGTGA. Deletions cut 2 bases from V and 1 base from J, with 11 bases between. This CDR3 spans 16 amino acids. The CDR3, as DNA: TGTGCCAGCAGCTTATTACGGGCGGGGAACACCGGGGAGCTGTTTTTT. Translating gives CASSLLRAGNTGELFF.

The V call is TRBV9, the J call TRBJ2-2, with a tentative D call TRBD2 (5 bases). This CDR3 comprises 16 residues. Germline-derived CDR1 and CDR2 are SGDLS and YYNGEE. V dropped 0 bases and J dropped 7 bases, with 16 bases sitting between them. The CDR3 DNA follows: TGTGCCAGCAGCGTAGAGACACACACGCGGGTCGGGGAGCTGTTTTTT. This codes for CASSVETHTRVGELFF.

CDR3 nucleotide sequence: TGTGCCAGCAGCCAACACACAACAGGGGAAGCTTTCTTT. Protein sequence: CASSQHTTGEAFF. The V gene is TRBV3-1 (or the pseudogene TRBV3-2), the J gene TRBJ1-1, with TRBD1 as a possible D gene (6 bases). Germline CDR1 is LGHDT and CDR2 is YNNKEL (reference sequence). The germline V and J ends were trimmed by 2 bases and 8 bases, with 12 bases remaining between them. This CDR3 is built from 13 residues.

This clone has more than one count but fewer than ten. This rearrangement joins TRBV13 to TRBJ1-6, with 10 nucleotides matching TRBD1. The V segment lost 4 bases and the J segment 10 bases; nucleotides outside the gene matches: 4. This CDR3 is 14 amino acids long. Looked up from germline, CDR1 is PRHDT and CDR2 is FYEKMQ (reference sequence). CDR3 coding DNA: TGTGCCAGCAGCTCGGGACAGGGGTACTCACCCCTCCACTTT. This translates into CASSSGQGYSPLHF.

This rearrangement joins TRBV15 to TRBJ1-5; possibly TRBD1 for D (6 bases). Germline CDR1 reads LNHNV; CDR2 reads YYDKDF (reference sequence). V lost 0 bases to trimming and J lost 4 bases, with 13 bases between them. The CDR3 has 16 residues. CDR3 protein: CATSRDTQGRNQPQHF. DNA of the CDR3: TGTGCCACCAGCAGAGATACCCAGGGGCGAAATCAGCCCCAGCATTTT.

The CDR3 reads CSAGQGWETGELFF. The CDR3 region has the DNA TGCAGCGCCGGACAGGGTTGGGAGACCGGGGAGCTGTTTTTT. The V call is TRBV29-1, the J call TRBJ2-2; 8 positions match TRBD1. Germline values: CDR1 SQVTM, CDR2 ANQGSEA. V shed 7 bases and J 5 bases; nucleotides not matched to a gene: 9. The CDR3 sequence is 14 residues long.

This chain uses TRBV7-2 with TRBJ1-1; the D gene is possibly TRBD1 (6 bases). V lost 3 bases, J lost 3 bases, and 8 bases lay in between. The CDR3 has 13 residues. Germline V gives CDR1 SGHTA, CDR2 FQGNSA. DNA for the CDR3: TGTGCCAGCAGCTTTTACAGGGACACTGAAGCTTTCTTT. Translation: CASSFYRDTEAFF.

There are a few counts of this clone. The chain employs TRBV6-2 or TRBV6-3 and TRBJ2-3; 12 bases line up with TRBD2. With 6 bases clipped from V and 4 bases from J, the junction kept 11 bases outside the gene matches. This CDR3 contains 17 residues. The V gene's germline CDR1 is MNHEY and CDR2 SVGEGT. CDR3 sequence reads: CASSQRPSGGAPDTQYF. The CDR3 DNA is TGTGCCAGCAGCCAGCGTCCTAGCGGGGGGGCCCCAGATACGCAGTATTTT.

The chain recombines TRBV14 with TRBJ1-2; D unresolved. The CDR3 spans 13 residues. From germline, CDR1 is SGHDN and CDR2 FVKESK. Trimming took 1 base from V and 8 from J, leaving 11 bases between them. The CDR3 DNA reads as TGTGCCAGCAGCCAAGGAGCAGGAAGAGGCTACACCTTC. Its translation: CASSQGAGRGYTF. Combining the CDR3 with reference TRBV14 and TRBJ1-2 gives the whole variable domain EAGVTQFPSHSVIEKGQTVTLRCDPISGHDNLYWYRRVMGKEIKFLLHFVKESKQDESGMPNNRFLAERTGGTYSTLKVQPAELEDSGVYFCASSQGAGRGYTFGSGTRLTVV.

The rearrangement joins TRBV21-1 to TRBJ2-6; TRBD2 is the table's D call and was not checked against the DNA. TRBV21-1 is classified as a pseudogene. The CDR3 extends over 16 amino acids. CDR3 DNA: TGTGCCAGCAGCAAGCGGGAAAGCCCTGGGGCCAACGTCCTGACTTTC. It codes for CASSKRESPGANVLTF.

This chain joins TRBV19 and TRBJ2-6; 8 bases match TRBD1. The V gene end was trimmed by 7 bases and the J gene end by 4 bases; junction bases not matched to a gene: 6. This CDR3 contains 15 residues. Germline CDR1 reads LNHDA; CDR2 reads SQIVND (reference sequence). This CDR3 reads CASTDRVGGANVLTF. CDR3 bases: TGTGCCAGTACGGACAGGGTTGGGGGGGCCAACGTCCTGACTTTC.

V usage is TRBV30 and J usage is TRBJ1-4; D is possibly TRBD1 (5 bases). Trimming left V 3 bases short and J 6 bases short, with 20 bases between. Germline V gives CDR1 GTSNPN, CDR2 SVGIG (reference sequence). The CDR3 totals 16 residues. CDR3 amino acids: CAWSPPRAGLDEKLFF. The CDR3 coding sequence is TGTGCCTGGAGCCCTCCCAGGGCCGGGCTTGATGAAAAACTGTTTTTT.

The CDR3 region has the DNA TGTGCCAGCAGCTTGGGACAGTATGGCTACACCTTC. It yields the protein CASSLGQYGYTF. The genes are TRBV5-4 and TRBJ1-2, with D maybe TRBD1 (5 bases). CDR1 and CDR2 from the germline V gene are SGHNT and YYREEE (reference sequence). The CDR3 totals 12 residues. The ends were cut back, 0 bases at V and 5 bases at J, with 5 bases in the middle.